A single sample is the source of the 32 T cell receptor beta chains below, sequenced in a study of blood T cell repertoires in COVID-19. Libraries were prepared by immunoSEQ multiplex PCR; TCRdb keeps only in-frame clonotypes and omits some of them. This sample has about 80,000 clones, with approximately 80% found just once. Material for sequencing was peripheral blood. Source of these receptors: a man aged 60 to 75 with active or convalescent COVID-19.

In its sample, this clone was seen a few times. The rearrangement joins TRBV5-1 to TRBJ1-6; no clear D. Trimming stripped 1 base from V and 9 bases from J, with 11 bases between. Per germline, CDR1 SGHRS and CDR2 YFSETQ. This CDR3 is built from 14 residues. The chain's CDR3 is CASSLLSEGSPLHF. The CDR3 DNA reads TGCGCCAGCAGCTTGCTGTCGGAGGGTTCACCCCTCCACTTT.

The gene calls are TRBV4-2 and TRBJ1-3, with TRBD1 as a possible D gene (6 bases). V lost 1 base and J 6 bases, leaving 13 bases between the germline ends. CDR3 length equals 15 residues. CDR1 is LGHNA, CDR2 YNFKEQ, per germline. CDR3 residues: CASSQGVWTENTIYF. CDR3 DNA sequence: TGTGCCAGCAGCCAAGGGGTATGGACAGAAAACACCATATATTTT.

The chain is built from TRBV19 and TRBJ1-2; 10 nucleotides match TRBD1. The junction had 7 bases not matched to a gene; V was cut back by 4 bases and J by 5 bases. Germline-derived CDR1 and CDR2 are LNHDA and SQIVND (reference sequence). The CDR3 spans 15 residues. DNA of the CDR3: TGTGCCAGTAGTAAGGGGACAGGGGAGATATATGGCTACACCTTC. Translating gives CASSKGTGEIYGYTF. Full variable domain (missing parts from reference TRBV19 and TRBJ1-2): DGGITQSPKYLFRKEGQNVTLSCEQNLNHDAMYWYRQDPGQGLRLIYYSQIVNDFQKGDIAEGYSVSREKKESFPLTVTSAQKNPTAFYLCASSKGTGEIYGYTFGSGTRLTVV.

This CDR3 is CASSYESTNTEAFF. CDR3 nucleotide sequence: TGTGCCAGCAGCTATGAAAGTACGAACACTGAAGCTTTCTTT. The chain has TRBV2 and TRBJ1-1; unclear D gene. This CDR3 is built from 14 residues. V dropped 6 bases and J dropped 1 base, with 12 bases sitting between them. The germline V gene encodes CDR1 SNHLY and CDR2 FYNNEI.

This chain connects TRBV19 to TRBJ1-6; D unresolved. The CDR3 is made up of 16 amino acids. The germline gives CDR1 LNHDA, CDR2 SQIVND (reference sequence). Between the trimmed V and J ends, which lost 3 bases and 9 bases, there was a span of 18 bases. CDR3 residues: CASSIGGQVPRSPLHF. CDR3 DNA sequence: TGTGCCAGTAGTATTGGAGGGCAGGTCCCTCGTTCACCCCTCCACTTT.

The chain carries TRBV7-9 and TRBJ1-1; the D gene is possibly TRBD1 (5 bases). Trimming took 5 bases from V and 0 from J, leaving 16 bases between them. The CDR3 consists of 16 residues. From germline, CDR1 is SEHNR and CDR2 FQNEAQ (reference sequence). For the CDR3, the DNA is TGTGCCAGCAGCAAGGGGTCCGGGTACATGAACACTGAAGCTTTCTTT. Its protein product is CASSKGSGYMNTEAFF.

The V gene is TRBV19, the J gene TRBJ2-4, with D tentatively TRBD1 (6 bases). The germline V gene has CDR1 LNHDA and CDR2 SQIVND (reference sequence). V was cut by 6 bases and J by 1 base, with 10 bases left in between. The CDR3 consists of 14 residues. The CDR3 loop is CASRFTGAKNIQYF. The CDR3 nucleotides are TGTGCCAGTAGATTCACAGGGGCCAAAAACATTCAGTACTTC.

The chain is built from TRBV7-2 and TRBJ2-5; weak D call: TRBD2 (6 bases). V was clipped by 4 bases and J by 5 bases, with 17 bases between them. Germline V gives CDR1 SGHTA, CDR2 FQGNSA. This CDR3 is built from 15 residues. CDR3 sequence (DNA): TGTGCCAGCAGCTCCCGACTAGGCCTGGGGGAGACCCAGTACTTC. Its translation: CASSSRLGLGETQYF.

The V gene is TRBV27, the J gene TRBJ2-7; TRBD1 matches 8 bases. V dropped 5 bases and J dropped 1; count of bases not matched to a gene: 13. Germline assignment: CDR1 MNHEY and CDR2 SMNVEV (reference sequence). The CDR3 length is 17 residues. The chain's CDR3 is CASSPLRARGLSYEQYF. For the CDR3, the DNA is TGTGCCAGCAGTCCCCTTCGTGCCAGGGGGCTGTCCTACGAGCAGTACTTC.

V and J are TRBV6-6 and TRBJ1-3, with a possible D match to TRBD1 (5 bases). V lost 0 bases and J 1 base, leaving 7 bases between the germline ends. Germline V gene sequence: CDR1 MNHNY, CDR2 SVGAGI (reference sequence). This CDR3 spans 15 amino acids. CDR3 in amino acids: CASSYSSGSGNTIYF. CDR3 in DNA: TGTGCCAGCAGTTACTCGTCAGGGTCTGGAAACACCATATATTTT.

The CDR3 loop is CASSPQNAQGGSGNTIYF. The DNA for the CDR3 is TGTGCCAGCTCACCACAGAATGCCCAGGGGGGCTCAGGAAACACCATATATTTT. The chain is built from TRBV18 and TRBJ1-3; 7 nucleotides match TRBD1. CDR3 length: 18 amino acids. The J segment lost 4 bases and the V segment lost 1 base, leaving 13 bases of the junction unmatched. Germline loops: CDR1 KGHSH, CDR2 LQKENI.

The V gene is TRBV18, the J gene TRBJ2-5; the D gene is possibly TRBD1 (6 bases). V lost 2 bases and J lost 5, with 15 bases in between. Germline CDR1 and CDR2: KGHSH and LQKENI. The CDR3 has 15 residues. CDR3 nucleotides: TGTGCCAGCTCACCAATAGGGACACGCGGGGAGACCCAGTACTTC. It encodes CASSPIGTRGETQYF.

This chain connects TRBV5-4 to TRBJ2-5, with 12 positions matching TRBD2. CDR3 length equals 16 residues. Germline trimming cut 4 bases from V and 1 base from J; bases unmatched to any gene: 5. CDR1 and CDR2 from the germline V gene are SGHNT and YYREEE (reference sequence). The chain's CDR3 is CASSRTSGGLQETQYF. Written as DNA, the CDR3 is TGTGCCAGCAGCCGCACTAGCGGGGGGCTCCAAGAGACCCAGTACTTC. Drawing the rest from reference TRBV5-4 and TRBJ2-5, the complete variable domain is ETGVTQSPTHLIKTRGQQVTLRCSSQSGHNTVSWYQQALGQGPQFIFQYYREEENGRGNFPPRFSGLQFPNYSSELNVNALELDDSALYLCASSRTSGGLQETQYFGPGTRLLVL.

The gene calls are TRBV13 and TRBJ2-7, with 11 bases lining up with TRBD2. The CDR3 contains 15 residues. Trimming took 7 bases from V and 2 from J; bases not matched to a gene: 7. The V gene's germline CDR1 is PRHDT and CDR2 FYEKMQ (reference sequence). In nucleotides, the CDR3 is TGTGCCAGCAAGGTGGAGACTAGCGGGACCTACGAGCAGTACTTC. Amino acid sequence: CASKVETSGTYEQYF.

A word on this clone: This sample also contains other DNA sequences that code for the same CDR3. The chain couples TRBV5-1 to TRBJ1-1; unclear D gene. The CDR3 consists of 15 residues. Deletions cut 3 bases from V and 1 base from J, with 13 bases between. Germline V gene lookup returns CDR1 SGHRS and CDR2 YFSETQ. CDR3 sequence: CASSSNGGANTEAFF. Written as DNA, the CDR3 is TGCGCCAGCAGCTCAAATGGAGGAGCGAACACTGAAGCTTTCTTT.

This sequence joins TRBV7-2 and TRBJ1-2; D not certain. Looked up from germline, CDR1 is SGHTA and CDR2 is FQGNSA. The CDR3 is made up of 14 amino acids. V dropped 4 bases and J dropped 7 bases, with 16 bases sitting between them. The CDR3 reads CASSSPAAELGYTF. The CDR3, as DNA: TGTGCCAGCAGCTCCCCGGCGGCGGAGCTTGGCTACACCTTC.

The chain is built from TRBV7-2 and TRBJ2-7; D is unclear. Germline loops: CDR1 SGHTA, CDR2 FQGNSA. The CDR3 totals 13 residues. Trimming pared 1 base from V and 7 bases from J, leaving 11 bases between. CDR3: CASSLGSFREQYF. CDR3 nucleotides: TGTGCCAGCAGCTTAGGTTCTTTTCGGGAGCAGTACTTC.

This chain joins TRBV19 and TRBJ2-1; 8 bases are shared with TRBD1. In germline, CDR1 is LNHDA, CDR2 SQIVND (reference sequence). The length of the CDR3 is 16 residues. The V gene end was trimmed by 5 bases and the J gene end by 0 bases; junction bases not matched to a gene: 6. CDR3 nucleotides: TGTGCCAGTAGTTGGGGACAGGCCTTCTCCTACAATGAGCAGTTCTTC. Its protein product is CASSWGQAFSYNEQFF. The full variable domain, rest sourced from reference TRBV19 and TRBJ2-1, is DGGITQSPKYLFRKEGQNVTLSCEQNLNHDAMYWYRQDPGQGLRLIYYSQIVNDFQKGDIAEGYSVSREKKESFPLTVTSAQKNPTAFYLCASSWGQAFSYNEQFFGPGTRLTVL.

The V and J genes are TRBV5-1 and TRBJ1-1; no firm D call. V was trimmed by 0 bases and J by 2 bases, leaving 11 bases between them. The length of the CDR3 is 15 residues. The germline gives CDR1 SGHRS, CDR2 YFSETQ. As DNA, the CDR3 is TGCGCCAGCAGCTTGGAGGACTCGGGAAACACTGAAGCTTTCTTT. Translated, it gives CASSLEDSGNTEAFF. The complete variable domain, with remaining parts taken from reference TRBV5-1 and TRBJ1-1, reads KAGVTQTPRYLIKTRGQQVTLSCSPISGHRSVSWYQQTPGQGLQFLFEYFSETQRNKGNFPGRFSGRQFSNSRSEMNVSTLELGDSALYLCASSLEDSGNTEAFFGQGTRLTVV.

The CDR3 loop is CASSRTGLNQPQHF. CDR3 DNA: TGTGCCAGCAGCCGGACAGGGCTGAATCAGCCCCAGCATTTT. The rearrangement uses TRBV7-9 and TRBJ1-5, with 8 positions matching TRBD1. The germline CDR1 and CDR2 sequences are SEHNR and FQNEAQ (reference sequence). V gave up 5 bases and J gave up 4 bases; unmatched junction bases: 4. The CDR3 spans 14 residues. Complete variable domain (other parts from reference TRBV7-9 and TRBJ1-5): DTGVSQNPRHKITKRGQNVTFRCDPISEHNRLYWYRQTLGQGPEFLTYFQNEAQLEKSRLLSDRFSAERPKGSFSTLEIQRTEQGDSAMYLCASSRTGLNQPQHFGDGTRLSIL.

V usage is TRBV4-3 and J usage is TRBJ2-5; 7 bases agree with TRBD2. V gave up 4 bases and J gave up 2 bases; unmatched junction bases: 4. The CDR3 spans 14 residues. Germline lookup yields CDR1 LGHNA and CDR2 YSLEER. CDR3 sequence reads: CASSPTGGQETQYF. In nucleotides, the CDR3 is TGCGCCAGCAGCCCCACGGGAGGACAAGAGACCCAGTACTTC.

Remarks on this clone: The junction departs from the called germline gene at one end, perhaps through a read error. The chain combines TRBV7-7 with TRBJ2-5, with 9 bases fitting TRBD1. From germline, CDR1 is SSHAT and CDR2 FNYEAQ (reference sequence). The CDR3 runs 15 residues. CDR3 sequence: CASSFQTGGVETQYF. CDR3 sequence (DNA): TGTGCTAGCAGCTTCCAGACAGGGGGGGTGGAGACCCAGTACTTC.

This clone was counted a single time. The V gene is TRBV9, the J gene TRBJ1-3, with TRBD1 identical over 11 bases. Trimming cost V 4 bases and J 3 bases; bases outside gene matches: 6. The CDR3 has 16 amino acids. The germline V gene has CDR1 SGDLS and CDR2 YYNGEE. The CDR3 DNA reads as TGTGCCAGCAGCCCTGGACAGGGGGCAGGTGGAAACACCATATATTTT. Translation gives CASSPGQGAGGNTIYF.

The chain links TRBV6-5 to TRBJ1-5; 7 bases are shared with TRBD1. Per germline, CDR1 MNHEY and CDR2 SVGAGI. The CDR3 sequence is 15 residues long. V trimming: 0 bases; J trimming: 4 bases; junction bases outside the gene matches: 3. The CDR3 DNA is TGTGCCAGCAGTTACTCTATACAGGGGAATCAGCCCCAGCATTTT. This codes for CASSYSIQGNQPQHF.

V usage is TRBV6-6 and J usage is TRBJ2-1; 7 bases line up with TRBD2. The CDR3 extends over 14 amino acids. J was trimmed by 4 bases and V by 6 bases; bases with no gene match: 6. The germline gives CDR1 MNHNY, CDR2 SVGAGI (reference sequence). The DNA of the CDR3 is TGTGCCAGCAGCCCGGGGGGATTATACAATGAGCAGTTCTTC. This gives the protein CASSPGGLYNEQFF.

V gene TRBV25-1 combines with J gene TRBJ1-3; D perhaps matches TRBD1 (5 bases). V was clipped by 3 bases and J by 7 bases, with 10 bases between them. The CDR3 contains 13 residues. Germline V gene data show CDR1 as MGHDK and CDR2 as SYGVNS. This CDR3 is CASSDQGVNTIYF. The CDR3 DNA follows: TGTGCCAGCAGTGACCAGGGCGTCAACACCATATATTTT.

This clone has only a few counts. The chain employs TRBV2 and TRBJ2-5, with 7 bases aligning to TRBD2. The CDR3 extends over 14 amino acids. Germline V gene data show CDR1 as SNHLY and CDR2 as FYNNEI. The J segment lost 1 base and the V segment lost 8 bases, leaving 7 bases of the junction unmatched. The CDR3 nucleotides are TGTGCCAGCGCCGACGCTAGCGGCCAAGAGACCCAGTACTTC. As protein: CASADASGQETQYF.

The V call is TRBV18, the J call TRBJ2-1; 11 bases map to TRBD2. V trimming: 3 bases; J trimming: 13 bases; junction bases outside the gene matches: 11. From germline, CDR1 is KGHSH and CDR2 LQKENI. The CDR3 extends over 15 amino acids. The CDR3 nucleotides are TGTGCCAGCTCACCTCCGGGGCTAGCGGGGGGCGAACAGTTCTTC. Translating gives CASSPPGLAGGEQFF.

This clone turned up a few times. The rearrangement uses TRBV20-1 and TRBJ1-2; TRBD1 matches 9 bases. The CDR3 length is 11 residues. In germline, CDR1 is DFQATT, CDR2 SNEGSKA (reference sequence). V was pared by 6 bases and J by 8 bases, with 4 bases of the junction left unmatched. The CDR3 region is CSAGTGFGYTF. CDR3 DNA: TGCAGTGCGGGGACAGGGTTCGGCTACACCTTC.

The chain carries TRBV18 and TRBJ1-5, with 7 positions matching TRBD1. The ends lost 4 bases at V and 7 bases at J; junction bases unmatched: 4. CDR3 length equals 13 residues. Germline CDR1 is KGHSH and CDR2 is LQKENI. The DNA for the CDR3 is TGTGCCAGCTCACAGGCAGGGGGACAGCCCCAGCATTTT. It translates to CASSQAGGQPQHF.

A single count supports this clone. The chain employs TRBV7-8 and TRBJ2-5; D might be TRBD1 (6 bases). Germline CDR1 and CDR2: SGHVS and FQNEAQ. Trimming removed 2 bases at V and 2 bases at J, with 15 bases between. This CDR3 comprises 16 residues. CDR3 sequence: CASSLRQTGRQETQYF. CDR3 coding DNA: TGTGCCAGCAGCTTAAGGCAGACAGGCCGACAAGAGACCCAGTACTTC.

The J gene is TRBJ1-5, the V gene TRBV19; TRBD1 agrees at 11 bases. V was clipped by 9 bases and J by 1 base; unmatched bases: 5. CDR3 size: 15 residues. Germline CDR1 reads LNHDA; CDR2 reads SQIVND (reference sequence). The CDR3 protein is CASHGTGGSNQPQHF. CDR3 DNA sequence: TGTGCCAGCCACGGGACAGGGGGGAGCAATCAGCCCCAGCATTTT.